The 15 T cell receptor beta chains below come from one sample, sequenced in a study of cytomegalovirus exposure and HLA in healthy donors. Both 60 Vbeta primers and 13 Jbeta primers went into the PCR. Only in-frame clones appear in the TCRdb table, and some are missing; sequencing was by immunoSEQ multiplex PCR. The repertoire consists of fewer than 250,000 clones, with 77% occurring once and the leading ten covering 2.1%. Sequencing was carried out using PBMCs. Every receptor here comes from a woman aged 30 to 39 in good health and CMV-seropositive.

Comment on this clone: A junction end diverges from the germline sequence, so it may reflect a read error. The chain joins TRBV7-3 to TRBJ2-7; 7 positions agree with TRBD1. From germline, CDR1 is SGHTA and CDR2 FQGTGA. The CDR3 length is 13 residues. The CDR3 DNA reads TGTGCCAGCAGCCCGGGTAGACAGGGTAAAGCGGTCTTC. Its translation: CASSPGRQGKAVF.

Written as DNA, the CDR3 is TGCAGCGTTGACCTCCTAGCGGGGGCGAATCCTCGTCAGTTCTTC. This sequence encodes CSVDLLAGANPRQFF. The genes are TRBV29-1 and TRBJ2-1; 10 bases are shared with TRBD2. Trimming at V came to 3 bases and at J to 13 bases, leaving 15 bases not matched to a gene. This CDR3 has 15 amino acids. Germline lookup yields CDR1 SQVTM and CDR2 ANQGSEA.

The chain uses TRBV15 and TRBJ1-4; D is possibly TRBD1 (5 bases). The germline V gene encodes CDR1 LNHNV and CDR2 YYDKDF (reference sequence). The CDR3 totals 16 residues. The V and J ends lost 0 bases and 5 bases respectively, with 13 bases between them. CDR3 protein: CATSRDVSGVNEKLFF. The CDR3 region has the DNA TGTGCCACCAGCAGAGATGTCTCGGGGGTAAATGAAAAACTGTTTTTT.

This chain connects TRBV27 to TRBJ2-7, with 8 nucleotides matching TRBD1. The V gene's germline CDR1 is MNHEY and CDR2 SMNVEV (reference sequence). This CDR3 is 14 amino acids long. Germline trimming cut 2 bases from V and 6 bases from J; bases unmatched to any gene: 6. The CDR3 DNA reads as TGTGCCAGCAGTTTAGAACTGACAGGGGCCGAGCAGTACTTC. Translating gives CASSLELTGAEQYF.

The rearrangement joins TRBV6-5 to TRBJ1-4; 7 bases map to TRBD1. The germline CDR1 and CDR2 sequences are MNHEY and SVGAGI. This CDR3 contains 15 residues. V was clipped by 6 bases and J by 8 bases; unmatched bases: 12. The CDR3 DNA follows: TGTGCCAGCAGCGGGTTACAGGGGAGTGGAGAAAAACTGTTTTTT. Protein product: CASSGLQGSGEKLFF.

V gene TRBV5-1 combines with J gene TRBJ2-3, with D hard to call. V was pared by 5 bases and J by 2 bases, with 12 bases between. CDR1 SGHRS and CDR2 YFSETQ come from the germline V gene. The CDR3 spans 14 residues. The CDR3 reads CASSITRSTDTQYF. CDR3 DNA: TGCGCCAGCAGTATTACGCGGTCCACAGATACGCAGTATTTT.

This clone was picked up a small number of times. This rearrangement joins TRBV2 to TRBJ1-4, with 8 positions matching TRBD1. The CDR3 sequence is 12 residues long. Germline values: CDR1 SNHLY, CDR2 FYNNEI. Trimming at V came to 8 bases and at J to 10 bases, leaving 6 bases not matched to a gene. The CDR3 nucleotides read TGTGCCAGCCAAACAGGGGGAGGAAAACTGTTTTTT. Translated, it gives CASQTGGGKLFF.

The chain is built from TRBV7-9 and TRBJ2-4; 11 nucleotides agree with TRBD2. Germline V gene sequence: CDR1 SEHNR, CDR2 FQNEAQ (reference sequence). V shed 4 bases and J 7 bases; nucleotides not matched to a gene: 15. CDR3 size: 18 residues. The DNA for the CDR3 is TGTGCCAGCAGCTCTAAGACAAGTAGCGGGAGGGACATTAACATTCAGTACTTC. As protein: CASSSKTSSGRDINIQYF.

DNA of the CDR3: TGTGCCAGCAGCCTAGCCGGACAGGCCCCTTATGGCTACACCTTC. It translates to CASSLAGQAPYGYTF. V is TRBV6-5 and J is TRBJ1-2; TRBD1 aligns across 7 bases. Germline loops: CDR1 MNHEY, CDR2 SVGAGI. The CDR3 extends over 15 amino acids. The ends lost 6 bases at V and 5 bases at J; junction bases unmatched: 12.

The V call is TRBV5-4, the J call TRBJ2-2; 10 positions agree with TRBD2. The CDR3 is 15 amino acids. J was trimmed by 4 bases and V by 2 bases; bases with no gene match: 2. Germline assignment: CDR1 SGHNT and CDR2 YYREEE (reference sequence). In DNA, the CDR3 is TGTGCCAGCAGCTTAAGCGGGAGGGCCACCGGGGAGCTGTTTTTT. Its protein product is CASSLSGRATGELFF. Complete variable domain (other parts from reference TRBV5-4 and TRBJ2-2): ETGVTQSPTHLIKTRGQQVTLRCSSQSGHNTVSWYQQALGQGPQFIFQYYREEENGRGNFPPRFSGLQFPNYSSELNVNALELDDSALYLCASSLSGRATGELFFGEGSRLTVL.

This chain links TRBV4-3 with TRBJ1-1; D is perhaps TRBD1 (5 bases). V was cut by 0 bases and J by 5 bases, with 13 bases left in between. The CDR3 totals 15 residues. Germline V gene sequence: CDR1 LGHNA, CDR2 YSLEER. The CDR3 nucleotides are TGCGCCAGCAGCCAAGACTGGAGGGGCTTGACTGAAGCTTTCTTT. This sequence encodes CASSQDWRGLTEAFF.

The rearrangement uses TRBV30 and TRBJ2-7; no firm D call. Trimming removed 6 bases at V and 3 bases at J, with 15 bases between. The CDR3 contains 13 residues. Germline loops: CDR1 GTSNPN, CDR2 SVGIG (reference sequence). In DNA form, the CDR3 reads TGTGCCTGCGAGAGAGGTTCCGTCTACGAGCAGTACTTC. It yields the protein CACERGSVYEQYF.

V is TRBV28 and J is TRBJ1-5, with D possibly being TRBD1 (6 bases). Germline V lookup: CDR1 MDHEN, CDR2 SYDVKM. This CDR3 comprises 16 residues. The V end lost 6 bases, the J end lost 1 base, and 16 bases lay between the germline ends. In DNA form, the CDR3 reads TGTGCCAGCAGAATCTGGACAGCCCAAAGCAATCAGCCCCAGCATTTT. Amino acid sequence: CASRIWTAQSNQPQHF.

The genes are TRBV29-1 and TRBJ2-1, with TRBD1 matching over 9 bases. CDR3 length: 13 amino acids. Germline V gene sequence: CDR1 SQVTM, CDR2 ANQGSEA. With V trimmed by 7 bases and J by 8 bases, 9 bases remained unmatched. The CDR3 bases are TGCAGCGCTCCACAGGGGGCCGTACATGAGCAGTTCTTC. Its protein is CSAPQGAVHEQFF.

This rearrangement joins TRBV10-3 to TRBJ1-3, with D unclear. The germline V and J ends were trimmed by 3 bases and 0 bases, with 9 bases remaining between them. Per the germline V gene, CDR1 is ENHRY and CDR2 is SYGVKD. CDR3 length: 15 residues. In DNA, the CDR3 is TGTGCCATCAGTGAAGGGAGAAACTCTGGAAACACCATATATTTT. Its protein is CAISEGRNSGNTIYF.